The 4 T cell receptor beta chains below were found in one sample sequenced in a study of T-cell memory formation after mild COVID-19. TCRdb re-called the 5' RACE reads through MiXCR, storing one row per CDR3 protein. This sample carries fewer than 450,000 distinct CDR3 sequences, under 25% of them seen once, and the ten largest clones take approximately 13%. Specimen: PBMCs or a T cell subset sorted from them (not recorded which). Receptors were obtained from an adult woman who had mild COVID-19 (a few samples of this study predate the infection). Cell type and time point are not known.

This chain links TRBV20-1 with TRBJ2-1; 10 bases are a match to TRBD2. Unmatched junction bases numbered 3, after V lost 2 bases and J lost 2 bases. CDR1 and CDR2 (germline): DFQATT, SNEGSKA (reference sequence). The CDR3 has 15 amino acids. Here the CDR3 reads CSARILAGPYNEQFF. Here the CDR3 DNA reads TGCAGTGCTAGAATACTAGCGGGGCCCTACAATGAGCAGTTCTTC.

The chain is built from TRBV15 and TRBJ2-2; the D call may be TRBD1 or TRBD2 (5 bases each). This CDR3 comprises 18 residues. The V gene lost 3 bases and the J gene lost 1 base, with 18 bases spanning the gap. The germline gives CDR1 LNHNV, CDR2 YYDKDF (reference sequence). The CDR3 is CATSSGRSGGWNTGELFF. CDR3 nucleotide sequence: TGTGCCACCAGCAGTGGACGTTCTGGGGGTTGGAACACCGGGGAGCTGTTTTTT.

The gene calls are TRBV19 and TRBJ2-7; 8 bases agree with TRBD2. The trim removed 5 bases at V and 6 bases at J, leaving 6 bases unmatched. Germline CDR1 reads LNHDA; CDR2 reads SQIVND (reference sequence). The CDR3 is 13 residues long. The CDR3 protein is CASSRTSISEQYF. CDR3 sequence (DNA): TGTGCCAGTAGTCGGACTAGCATCTCCGAGCAGTACTTC.

This clonotype was observed a handful of times. The chain is built from TRBV20-1 and TRBJ1-1; TRBD1 aligns across 7 bases. Germline V gives CDR1 DFQATT, CDR2 SNEGSKA (reference sequence). V shed 0 bases, J shed 8 bases, and the junction held 9 bases outside the gene matches. The CDR3 consists of 14 residues. As DNA, the CDR3 is TGCAGTGCTAGAGATCAGGGCAACAGGGGAGAAGCTTTCTTT. Protein product: CSARDQGNRGEAFF.